Listed here are 26 T cell receptor beta chains from one sample, sequenced in a study of T cell repertoires in cytomegalovirus infection. Using its own MiXCR run on the reads, TCRdb lists one record per CDR3 protein. This table holds some 180,000 distinct CDR3 sequences, 7.5% to 10% found once. Sequencing was performed on PBMCs. These receptors came from a human donor in good health (CMV status not recorded). Some clones in this sample may be carry-over from other donors' samples.

This clonotype was recorded many times. The rearrangement links TRBV5-1 to TRBJ2-2; 11 nucleotides match TRBD2. The CDR3 sequence is 17 residues long. Germline values: CDR1 SGHRS, CDR2 YFSETQ. Germline trimming cut 2 bases from V and 0 bases from J; bases unmatched to any gene: 3. The CDR3 sequence is CASSLAGLAANTGELFF. As DNA, the CDR3 is TGCGCCAGCAGCTTAGCGGGACTAGCGGCGAACACCGGGGAGCTGTTTTTT.

This clonotype was observed at least ten times. This chain uses TRBV28 with TRBJ1-3, with 7 bases lining up with TRBD1. This CDR3 is 17 amino acids long. The V gene end was trimmed by 7 bases and the J gene end by 2 bases; junction bases not matched to a gene: 14. Germline CDR1 reads MDHEN; CDR2 reads SYDVKM. CDR3 DNA sequence: TGTGCCAGCACCATGCCCGGGACAGAGAGCGCTGGAAACACCATATATTTT. Translating it yields CASTMPGTESAGNTIYF.

As concerns this clonotype: No conserved phenylalanine or tryptophan ends this CDR3, so it is likely a read error. The chain has TRBV19 and TRBJ2-5, with D possibly TRBD2 on 5 matching bases. V lost 1 base and J lost 1, with 13 bases in between. The CDR3 is 16 amino acids. Looked up from germline, CDR1 is LNHDA and CDR2 is SQIVND (reference sequence). CDR3 in amino acids: CASSIVGEVSQETQYL. The CDR3 coding sequence is TGTGCCAGTAGTATAGTGGGAGAAGTATCCCAAGAGACCCAGTACCTC.

Points on this clonotype: This could be a read error, since a much larger clone is one nucleotide away. V is TRBV2 and J is TRBJ1-1; no definite D call. CDR1 and CDR2 (germline): SNHLY, FYNNEI. The CDR3 has 14 amino acids. This CDR3 reads CTSRPVDVNTEAFF. CDR3 coding DNA: TGTACCAGCAGACCAGTGGATGTAAACACTGAAGCTTTCTTT.

This clonotype showed up many times. The rearrangement uses TRBV7-2 and TRBJ2-7; maybe TRBD1 (7 bases). Trimming removed 5 bases at V and 4 bases at J, with 18 bases between. From germline, CDR1 is SGHTA and CDR2 FQGNSA. This CDR3 contains 15 residues. CDR3 DNA sequence: TGTGCCAGCAGCCAGACCGCGGCGGGACAGTACGAGCAGTACTTC. It encodes CASSQTAAGQYEQYF.

This clonotype was detected ten times or more. The chain recombines TRBV7-8 with TRBJ1-3; no reliable D call. Germline V gene data show CDR1 as SGHVS and CDR2 as FQNEAQ. V lost 5 bases and J lost 1, with 12 bases in between. This CDR3 spans 15 amino acids. CDR3 residues: CASSKGPLSGNTIYF. CDR3 DNA sequence: TGTGCCAGCAGCAAAGGTCCTTTATCTGGAAACACCATATATTTT. The full variable domain, rest sourced from reference TRBV7-8 and TRBJ1-3, is GAGVSQSPRYKVAKRGQDVALRCDPISGHVSLFWYQQALGQGPEFLTYFQNEAQLDKSGLPSDRFFAERPEGSVSTLKIQRTQQEDSAVYLCASSKGPLSGNTIYFGEGSWLTVV.

In its sample, this clonotype was seen many times. The rearrangement uses TRBV4-3 and TRBJ2-6; perhaps TRBD1 as D (5 bases). This CDR3 has 15 amino acids. V shed 0 bases and J shed 3 bases, with 6 bases lying between them. Germline lookup yields CDR1 LGHNA and CDR2 YSLEER. DNA for the CDR3: TGCGCCAGCAGCCAAGATACAGGTGGGGCCAACGTCCTGACTTTC. It yields the protein CASSQDTGGANVLTF.

This clonotype was seen repeatedly, ten times or more. This chain uses TRBV7-2 with TRBJ1-6, with D possibly being TRBD1 (5 bases). Trimming stripped 3 bases from V and 7 bases from J, with 13 bases between. CDR3 length equals 15 residues. Germline V CDR1 and CDR2: SGHTA, FQGNSA. CDR3 residues: CASSFHQGNNSPLHF. In nucleotides, the CDR3 is TGTGCCAGCAGCTTCCACCAGGGCAACAATTCACCCCTCCACTTT.

This clonotype was recorded many times. This chain connects TRBV6-2 or TRBV6-3 to TRBJ1-5; D is ambiguous. The CDR3 is 17 amino acids. V was clipped by 4 bases and J by 0 bases, with 16 bases between them. Germline V gene lookup returns CDR1 MNHEY and CDR2 SVGEGT. CDR3 in DNA: TGTGCCAGCAGTTCCCGGGCTAGCCACAATAGCAATCAGCCCCAGCATTTT. Its protein product is CASSSRASHNSNQPQHF.

This clonotype was seen ten or more times. The V gene is TRBV4-2, the J gene TRBJ2-5; 12 nucleotides line up with TRBD2. This CDR3 comprises 17 residues. CDR1 LGHNA and CDR2 YNFKEQ come from the germline V gene. J gave up 2 bases and V 0 bases, and 4 bases lay outside the gene matches. CDR3 coding DNA: TGTGCCAGCAGCCAAGATACTAGCGGGAGGATTCAAGAGACCCAGTACTTC. Its translation is CASSQDTSGRIQETQYF.

For the CDR3, the DNA is TGTGCCTGGAGCTACGGGAACACTGAAGCTTTCTTT. Protein: CAWSYGNTEAFF. This rearrangement joins TRBV30 to TRBJ1-1; no clear D gene. CDR3 size: 12 residues. Germline values: CDR1 GTSNPN, CDR2 SVGIG (reference sequence). Between the trimmed V and J ends, which lost 3 bases and 1 base, there was a span of 6 bases.

The chain combines TRBV7-8 with TRBJ2-7; D remains unclear. Per the germline V gene, CDR1 is SGHVS and CDR2 is FQNEAQ. V lost 2 bases, J lost 4 bases, and 15 bases lay in between. This CDR3 has 15 amino acids. CDR3 amino acids: CASSLWASPGYEQYF. Written as DNA, the CDR3 is TGTGCCAGCAGCTTATGGGCTAGTCCTGGATACGAGCAGTACTTC. The whole variable domain, remainder taken from reference TRBV7-8 and TRBJ2-7, is GAGVSQSPRYKVAKRGQDVALRCDPISGHVSLFWYQQALGQGPEFLTYFQNEAQLDKSGLPSDRFFAERPEGSVSTLKIQRTQQEDSAVYLCASSLWASPGYEQYFGPGTRLTVT.

In this sample, this clonotype turned up many times. This chain links TRBV7-2 with TRBJ2-3, with D unclear. V dropped 1 base and J dropped 4 bases, with 3 bases sitting between them. Per the germline V gene, CDR1 is SGHTA and CDR2 is FQGNSA. CDR3 length: 12 residues. CDR3 amino acids: CASSLGPDTQYF. CDR3 bases: TGTGCCAGCAGCTTAGGCCCAGATACGCAGTATTTT.

In this sample, this clonotype turned up a few times. This chain joins TRBV18 and TRBJ2-1, with TRBD2 as a possible D gene (6 bases). With 3 bases removed from V and 4 bases from J, the gap between germline ends came to 13 bases. The CDR3 is 15 residues long. The germline CDR1 and CDR2 sequences are KGHSH and LQKENI. CDR3 nucleotide sequence: TGTGCCAGCTCACCGGGGCGGGGCGGGTACAATGAGCAGTTCTTC. It specifies CASSPGRGGYNEQFF.

This clonotype was observed a few times. The V call is TRBV24-1, the J call TRBJ2-5, with 9 nucleotides matching TRBD1. From germline, CDR1 is KGHDR and CDR2 SFDVKD. The CDR3 spans 15 residues. The junction had 4 bases not matched to a gene; V was cut back by 2 bases and J by 4 bases. CDR3 region: CATSDWTGAGETQYF. The DNA of the CDR3 is TGTGCCACCAGTGATTGGACAGGGGCAGGAGAGACCCAGTACTTC.

This clonotype came up many times. This chain uses TRBV6-1 with TRBJ1-1; 7 nucleotides agree with TRBD1. Germline assignment: CDR1 MNHNS and CDR2 SASEGT. J was trimmed by 2 bases and V by 5 bases; bases with no gene match: 14. The CDR3 is 17 amino acids. In nucleotides, the CDR3 is TGTGCCAGCAGTTACGAACAGGGGCCGGGGGGTAACACTGAAGCTTTCTTT. Its translation is CASSYEQGPGGNTEAFF.

This clonotype was seen many times. The V and J genes are TRBV19 and TRBJ2-1, with D perhaps matching TRBD1 (6 bases). The CDR3 contains 16 residues. CDR1 is LNHDA, CDR2 SQIVND, per germline (reference sequence). V gave up 4 bases and J gave up 3 bases, with 16 bases separating them. The CDR3 loop is CASSSHRDMVYNEQFF. CDR3 coding DNA: TGTGCCAGTAGTAGCCACAGGGATATGGTCTACAATGAGCAGTTCTTC.

For this clonotype: The junction differs from germline at one of its ends, possibly a read error. The chain combines TRBV10-3 with TRBJ2-7; no firm D call. The CDR3 totals 11 residues. Germline CDR1 and CDR2: ENHRY and SYGVKD. DNA for the CDR3: TGTGCCATCAGCGAGTTCTACGAGCAGTACTTC. Translating it yields CAISEFYEQYF.

There are a few counts of this clonotype. This chain links TRBV20-1 with TRBJ2-7; 14 bases line up with TRBD2. V was clipped by 0 bases and J by 3 bases; unmatched bases: 13. Per the germline V gene, CDR1 is DFQATT and CDR2 is SNEGSKA (reference sequence). The CDR3 extends over 19 amino acids. In DNA form, the CDR3 reads TGCAGTGCTAGAGATCCTAGGACTAGCGGGAGGATGCGGGGCTACGAGCAGTACTTC. Its protein is CSARDPRTSGRMRGYEQYF.

This clonotype was counted only a few times. The genes are TRBV30 and TRBJ1-1; no firm D call. The V and J ends lost 2 bases and 0 bases respectively, with 10 bases between them. The CDR3 covers 14 residues. Germline-derived CDR1 and CDR2 are GTSNPN and SVGIG (reference sequence). CDR3 loop: CAWSFELLNTEAFF. As DNA, the CDR3 is TGTGCCTGGAGTTTTGAGCTATTGAACACTGAAGCTTTCTTT.

This clonotype was observed a handful of times. V usage is TRBV20-1 and J usage is TRBJ1-1; 10 bases fit TRBD1. The CDR3 is 15 amino acids. V gave up 3 bases and J gave up 8 bases; unmatched junction bases: 12. Germline V gene data show CDR1 as DFQATT and CDR2 as SNEGSKA (reference sequence). The CDR3 region is CSARPDRGREWEAFF. Here the CDR3 DNA reads TGCAGTGCTAGGCCCGACAGGGGGCGGGAGTGGGAAGCTTTCTTT.

This clonotype was detected many times. The chain recombines TRBV7-2 with TRBJ2-1, with TRBD2 identical over 12 bases. The germline V gene encodes CDR1 SGHTA and CDR2 FQGNSA. After removal of 5 bases from V and 1 base from J, the junction contained 6 bases not matched to a gene. The CDR3 extends over 17 amino acids. CDR3 amino acids: CASSTTSGSPSYNEQFF. CDR3 coding DNA: TGTGCCAGCAGCACGACTAGCGGGAGTCCATCCTACAATGAGCAGTTCTTC.

This clonotype has a count of ten or more. The V and J genes are TRBV7-9 and TRBJ2-7; D might be TRBD1 (6 bases). Trimming took off 3 bases at V and 6 bases at J, with 9 bases between the two ends. Germline lookup yields CDR1 SEHNR and CDR2 FQNEAQ (reference sequence). This CDR3 has 12 amino acids. CDR3 sequence: CASSLDSGEQYF. CDR3 DNA: TGTGCCAGCAGCTTGGACAGTGGCGAGCAGTACTTC.

The V gene is TRBV12-3 or TRBV12-4, the J gene TRBJ1-1; tentatively, D is TRBD1 (5 bases). V dropped 5 bases and J dropped 0 bases, with 13 bases sitting between them. The CDR3 has 15 residues. CDR3 loop: CASSATAGMNTEAFF. CDR3 sequence (DNA): TGTGCCAGCAGTGCAACGGCAGGGATGAACACTGAAGCTTTCTTT.

In nucleotides, the CDR3 is TGCAGTGCTGGAATAGATGGCTACACCTTC. Protein: CSAGIDGYTF. The rearrangement uses TRBV20-1 and TRBJ1-2; D uncertain. Between the trimmed V and J ends, which lost 5 bases and 6 bases, there was a span of 7 bases. Germline V gene sequence: CDR1 DFQATT, CDR2 SNEGSKA (reference sequence). This CDR3 has 10 residues.

This clonotype appeared many times. The chain carries TRBV7-3 and TRBJ2-3; 7 positions match TRBD2. V lost 5 bases and J lost 2; bases outside the gene matches: 4. There are 14 residues in the CDR3. CDR1 is SGHTA, CDR2 FQGTGA, per germline. CDR3 bases: TGTGCCAGCAGCCGCGGGACTAACACAGATACGCAGTATTTT. Its translation is CASSRGTNTDTQYF.